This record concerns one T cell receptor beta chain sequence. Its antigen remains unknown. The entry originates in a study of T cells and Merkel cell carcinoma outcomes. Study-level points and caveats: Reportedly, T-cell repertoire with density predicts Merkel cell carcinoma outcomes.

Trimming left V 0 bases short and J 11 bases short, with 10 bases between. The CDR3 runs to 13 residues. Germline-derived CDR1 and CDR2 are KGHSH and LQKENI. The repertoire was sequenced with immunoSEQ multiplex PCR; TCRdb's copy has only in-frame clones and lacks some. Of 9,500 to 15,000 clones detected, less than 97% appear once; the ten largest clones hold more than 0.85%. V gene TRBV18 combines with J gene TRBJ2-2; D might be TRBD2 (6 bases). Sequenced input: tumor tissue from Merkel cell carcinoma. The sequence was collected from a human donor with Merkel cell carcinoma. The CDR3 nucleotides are TGTGCCAGCTCACCACCGCCGGAGGGAGAGCTGTTTTTT. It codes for CASSPPPEGELFF. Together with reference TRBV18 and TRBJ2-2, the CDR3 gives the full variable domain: NAGVMQNPRHLVRRRGQEARLRCSPMKGHSHVYWYRQLPEEGLKFMVYLQKENIIDESGMPKERFSAEFPKEGPSILRIQQVVRGDSAAYFCASSPPPEGELFFGEGSRLTVL.